The entry below describes one TCR beta chain. Profiled with immunoSEQ multiplex PCR; TCRdb holds only in-frame clones, not every one. The sample contains some 190,000 clones, around 88% of which appear only once. The germline CDR1 and CDR2 sequences are LGHDT and YNNKEL (reference sequence). V was clipped by 4 bases and J by 5 bases; unmatched bases: 7. The length of the CDR3 is 14 residues. The data were taken from a study of blood T cell repertoires in COVID-19. The rearrangement uses TRBV3-1 (or the pseudogene TRBV3-2) and TRBJ1-2; 7 bases line up with TRBD1. Sequencing was carried out using peripheral blood. This TCR was recovered from a man between 18 and 29 years old with active or convalescent COVID-19. CDR3 coding DNA: TGTGCCAGCAGCCCCGGGACAGAGTATTATGGCTACACCTTC. Its translation: CASSPGTEYYGYTF.